The next 3 T cell receptor beta chains were all read from a single sample in a study of blood T cells in healthy people across ages (dated by TCRdb to the mid-2010s). Library method: 5' RACE. Instrument used: Illumina HiSeq 2500. A second PCR of roughly 6 to 11 cycles was run with a J-beta primer mix and a sample-barcoded 5' primer. TCRdb trimmed public reads at Q25 via fastp, called clones via MiXCR and kept in-frame beta chains. Rows matching on CDR3 protein sequence are summarized as one entry with the most common DNA and genes. The sample table records 380,000 or so distinct CDR3 sequences; 45% to 65% of these occur just once. Of the sample, 51% falls within the top ten clones. Sequences were obtained from blood. These receptors were obtained from a man in his fifties or sixties in good health.

CDR3 in amino acids: CASSRLAGRNEQYF. The CDR3 bases are TGTGCCAGCAGTAGACTAGCGGGAAGGAATGAGCAGTACTTC. The genes are TRBV6-5 and TRBJ2-5, with 11 positions matching TRBD2. Germline-derived CDR1 and CDR2 are MNHEY and SVGAGI. V trimming: 5 bases; J trimming: 11 bases; junction bases outside the gene matches: 10. The CDR3 has 14 amino acids.

This chain connects TRBV2 to TRBJ2-3; no firm D call. This CDR3 comprises 15 residues. Per the germline V gene, CDR1 is SNHLY and CDR2 is FYNNEI. The V and J ends lost 10 bases and 0 bases respectively, with 17 bases between them. CDR3 amino acids: CATKPYSTSTDTQYF. CDR3 DNA: TGTGCCACCAAACCCTACAGTACTAGCACAGATACGCAGTATTTT. Full variable domain (rest looked up from reference TRBV2 and TRBJ2-3): EPEVTQTPSHQVTQMGQEVILRCVPISNHLYFYWYRQILGQKVEFLVSFYNNEISEKSEIFDDQFSVERPDGSNFTLKIRSTKLEDSAMYFCATKPYSTSTDTQYFGPGTRLTVL.

A few counts support this clonotype. The rearrangement uses TRBV20-1 and TRBJ2-5, with TRBD2 identical over 12 bases. V shed 1 base, J shed 1 base, and the junction held 7 bases outside the gene matches. The germline V gene has CDR1 DFQATT and CDR2 SNEGSKA (reference sequence). The CDR3 has 17 residues. CDR3 sequence (DNA): TGCAGTGCTAGAGGGCGAGGACTAGCGGGAACCCAAGAGACCCAGTACTTC. This codes for CSARGRGLAGTQETQYF.